This T cell receptor (beta chain) was sequenced in a study of T cells in Graves' hyperthyroidism and ophthalmopathy (dated by TCRdb to between 2018 and 2020). Looking at the study overall: Peripheral blood samples were taken at the time of initial diagnosis, prior to any treatment. TCR Vbeta CDR3 sequencing of roughly 140 peripheral blood samples (around 45 ophthalmopathy, roughly 74 hyperthyroidism and roughly 17 progressor patients) is reported in the paper. Following sampling, methimazole starting at 30 mg daily was given to hyperthyroidism patients, and high-dose intravenous methylprednisolone was given to ophthalmopathy patients. To identify distinguishing TCR V-J signatures, a discovery cohort of about 100 patients was used, comprising approximately 40 with Graves' ophthalmopathy and approximately 58 with stable Graves' hyperthyroidism. Thyroid tissue and blood T-cell repertoires from more than 5 Graves' hyperthyroidism patients were also compared in the study. Prospective prediction of ophthalmopathy was tested in an independent validation cohort consisting of fewer than 20 hyperthyroidism patients and more than 15 patients who later progressed to ophthalmopathy. For training and testing, the approximately 92 patients in the discovery cohort were randomly divided in a 7:3 ratio.

In the ophthalmopathy patients, disease was moderately to severely active, with a Clinical Activity Score of 3 or more, a NOSPECS grade of 4 or more, and a duration of less than 3 months. Any patient with an uncontrolled infection, another autoimmune disease, pregnancy or lactation was excluded. Diagnoses relied on clinical symptoms, serum thyroxine and TRAb, thyroid ultrasound and orbital computed tomography. Ficoll-Paque density gradient centrifugation was used to isolate PBMCs from around 10 ml of fresh peripheral blood. Trizol reagent was used to extract total RNA, and RNA quality was then checked on an Agilent 2100 Bioanalyzer. This clonotype has only a few counts. This clone's antigen is unknown. No clone much larger than this one lies a single base away; base qualities are absent. The TCR beta CDR3 regions were amplified from the RNA transcripts. The TCR CDR3 was subjected to a first round of RT-PCR using the HTBI primer set and the Qiagen OneStep RT-PCR kit. A second multiplex PCR round built the libraries, followed by size selection and purification. Paired-end sequencing of the libraries was performed with 100 bp reads on an Illumina HiSeq2000. Turning to the authors' computational methods: Raw data were processed with SOAPnuke, discarding reads with adapters, uncalled bases, mean Phred below 15, or no exact constant-primer or identifier match. High-quality paired reads were merged using COPE v1.2.5, and each unique nucleotide sequence was defined as a clonotype. MiTCR v1.1 was used to align clonotypes to the IMGT TRBV, TRBD and TRBJ reference segments. The analysis was restricted to V-J combinations with a frequency above 0.0001, which together covered 99.2% of the repertoires. The TCS score was defined as the ratio of F50 (clonal expansion) to E x V (chaos), calculated using BLOSUM62-based TCRdist between CDR3 peptides within each V-J. Welch's t-statistics and random forest reduced 500 to 550 V-J features to fewer than 15, which were used in a naive Bayes classifier (R e1071). TCRdb applied fastp at Q25 and MiXCR to the public reads, then kept only in-frame beta chains. Entries are consolidated by CDR3 protein sequence, retaining the most common genes and DNA. These V and J calls originate from TCRdb's pipeline instead of the authors' own analysis. The sample yields some 490,000 distinct CDR3 sequences; under 25% were counted once. Under 55% of the sample is taken by the ten largest.

Study-wide conclusions, independent of this receptor: Most expanded thyroid clonotypes (frequency above 0.001) were also detected in blood, a finding suggesting that blood repertoires may reflect thyroid immune responses. In validation, progression to ophthalmopathy was predicted by the model with 70% to 71% sensitivity and under 85% specificity, a median of approximately 7.1 months before onset. No statistical method was used to fix the sample size in advance, and group allocation was not hidden from the investigators. A model built on a 13 V-J signature distinguished ophthalmopathy from stable hyperthyroidism, reaching 85% to 90% sensitivity and around 81% specificity in cross-validation and 80%/75% in testing.

The CDR3, cysteine through phenylalanine, is 13 amino acids long. The entry retains the CDR3 DNA only, 39 bases that are in frame from base 1. The germline V gene gives CDR1 as MNHEY and CDR2 as SVGEGT. V loses 7 bases, J loses 1 base, and the germline ends lie 8 bases apart. The receptor chain draws on TRBV6-2 or TRBV6-3 and TRBJ1-3; no confident D gene assignment can be made. This TCR was recovered from a woman in her 70s with Graves' ophthalmopathy. The specimen sequenced was blood. The DNA reads TGTGCCAGCAACGAAAGGTCTGGAAACACCATATATTTT. This sequence encodes CASNERSGNTIYF.